Below, 8 T cell receptor beta chains from the same sample are listed, as sequenced in a study of shared clonotypes between healthy human individuals. Measured with immunoSEQ multiplex PCR; TCRdb has only the in-frame clones, and not every one. The profile shows some 900,000 clones, 76% of them singletons. Sequenced: memory CD4+ T cells sorted from blood. Subset reported: CD45RA-negative fraction. These receptors were taken from a man younger than 35 in good health.

This clone was seen only once. J is TRBJ2-1 and V is TRBV11-3; no clear D gene. The germline V gene encodes CDR1 SGHNT and CDR2 YENEEA. The V end was cut by 1 base, the J end by 4 bases, with 8 bases between. The CDR3 has 14 amino acids. The CDR3 loop is CASSLGQPYNEQFF. CDR3 nucleotides: TGTGCCAGCAGCTTAGGGCAACCGTACAATGAGCAGTTCTTC.

Points on this clone: This sequence may be a read error, since a much larger clone differs from it by one base. The rearrangement uses TRBV7-2 and TRBJ2-3, with 7 bases aligning to TRBD2. This CDR3 is 16 amino acids long. The V segment lost 2 bases and the J segment 0 bases; nucleotides outside the gene matches: 5. Germline V gene data show CDR1 as SGHTA and CDR2 as FQGNSA. CDR3 protein: CASSLQVSGSTDTQYF. CDR3 in DNA: TGTGCCAGCAGCTTACAGGTTAGCGGGAGCACAGATACGCAGTATTTT.

This clone is a singleton in its sample. The chain is built from TRBV7-4 and TRBJ2-1; 7 bases match TRBD2. Germline CDR1 is SGHVT and CDR2 is SQSDAQ. The ends lost 5 bases at V and 3 bases at J; junction bases unmatched: 7. This CDR3 is 15 amino acids long. The CDR3, as DNA: TGTGCCAGCAGCCTCAGCGGGACGTGCTACAATGAGCAGTTCTTC. Translated, it gives CASSLSGTCYNEQFF.

V is TRBV15 and J is TRBJ1-4; no clear D. The CDR3 totals 15 residues. V was clipped by 0 bases and J by 2 bases, with 7 bases between them. Germline lookup yields CDR1 LNHNV and CDR2 YYDKDF (reference sequence). The chain's CDR3 is CATSRDLGTNEKLFF. CDR3 DNA: TGTGCCACCAGCAGAGATCTGGGCACTAATGAAAAACTGTTTTTT.

The CDR3 reads CASSAGRLSNQPQHF. The CDR3 DNA is TGTGCCAGTAGTGCGGGGAGACTGAGCAATCAGCCCCAGCATTTT. The chain has TRBV19 and TRBJ1-5; no clear D. CDR3 size: 15 residues. V dropped 5 bases and J dropped 1 base, with 12 bases sitting between them. CDR1 is LNHDA, CDR2 SQIVND, per germline (reference sequence).

The chain employs TRBV2 and TRBJ1-1, with D unresolved. Between the trimmed V and J ends, which lost 4 bases and 3 bases, there was a span of 15 bases. The CDR3 runs 15 residues. Germline V gene lookup returns CDR1 SNHLY and CDR2 FYNNEI. This CDR3 reads CASSVRAETDTEAFF. The DNA of the CDR3 is TGTGCCAGCAGTGTAAGGGCAGAAACGGACACTGAAGCTTTCTTT.

J is TRBJ2-7 and V is TRBV29-1; D gene uncertain. Germline-derived CDR1 and CDR2 are SQVTM and ANQGSEA. CDR3 length: 14 residues. Trimming shortened V by 4 bases and J by 4 bases, and 17 bases separated the two germline ends. The CDR3 coding sequence is TGCAGCGTTGTTGGAGATCCCCCCCTATACGAGCAGTACTTC. Its protein is CSVVGDPPLYEQYF.

The chain has TRBV7-2 and TRBJ2-7, with D possibly matching TRBD2 (6 bases). CDR3 size: 17 residues. V was trimmed by 2 bases and J by 0 bases, leaving 17 bases between them. The germline gives CDR1 SGHTA, CDR2 FQGNSA. This CDR3 reads CASSLNIGGSGSYEQYF. CDR3 coding DNA: TGTGCCAGCAGCTTAAACATCGGTGGTAGCGGCTCCTACGAGCAGTACTTC.